This TCR beta chain was identified in a study of Ad26.COV2.S vaccination and SARS-CoV-2 variants. This clone was picked up one time. Its antigen is undetermined. Regarding the study as a whole: Participants given vaccine showed non-spike TCR breadth similar to that of placebo recipients.

There are 15 residues in the CDR3. Trimming removed 4 bases at V and 4 bases at J, with 15 bases between. The germline V gene has CDR1 KGHDR and CDR2 SFDVKD. Stated treatment: some 20 received Ad26.COV2.S at low or high dose, single or two shots; 5 received placebo; per-sample allocation not given. Each sample was drawn 63 days after the first injection (of vaccine or placebo). TCRdb's table, derived via immunoSEQ multiplex PCR, lists solely in-frame clones and lacks some. The table records about 460,000 clones, about 88% of them present only once. This chain links TRBV24-1 with TRBJ1-1; D gene ambiguous. The sample here was peripheral blood, taken in a trial of Ad26.COV2.S vaccine versus placebo. The clonotype originates from a person aged 18 to 65 who received the Ad26.COV2.S COVID-19 vaccine or a placebo. CDR3 in amino acids: CATSDLSRSPTEAFF. DNA of the CDR3: TGTGCCACCAGTGACTTAAGCCGTAGCCCCACTGAAGCTTTCTTT.